This T cell receptor (beta chain) was profiled in a study of T cell repertoires in cytomegalovirus infection. Study-level information: Indications came from public TCR beta signatures; they pointed to CMV infection and to a matching HLA type.

This CDR3 is 14 amino acids long. J was trimmed by 5 bases and V by 4 bases; bases with no gene match: 4. CDR1 is MNHEY, CDR2 SMNVEV, per germline (reference sequence). MiXCR was run by TCRdb on the reads, yielding one entry per CDR3 protein. Of 700,000 to 950,000 distinct CDR3 sequences listed, 30% to 35% are singletons. Study-wide points: The ex vivo response was dominated by HLA-C-restricted CMV-specific TCR beta clonotypes. CMV carriers having the relevant HLA were flagged by cumulative public TCR beta family frequency.

On this clonotype itself: Its antigen is not known.

This sequence originates from a human donor in good health (CMV status not recorded). Some clones in this sample may be carry-over from other donors' samples. The J gene is TRBJ1-2, the V gene TRBV27, with TRBD1 identical over 10 bases. The material sequenced was cultured CD8+ T cells from PBMCs, taken from culture after CMV antigen stimulation. The DNA of the CDR3 is TGTGCCAGCAGTTCCTGGGACAGGGGATATGGCTACACCTTC. Its translation is CASSSWDRGYGYTF.